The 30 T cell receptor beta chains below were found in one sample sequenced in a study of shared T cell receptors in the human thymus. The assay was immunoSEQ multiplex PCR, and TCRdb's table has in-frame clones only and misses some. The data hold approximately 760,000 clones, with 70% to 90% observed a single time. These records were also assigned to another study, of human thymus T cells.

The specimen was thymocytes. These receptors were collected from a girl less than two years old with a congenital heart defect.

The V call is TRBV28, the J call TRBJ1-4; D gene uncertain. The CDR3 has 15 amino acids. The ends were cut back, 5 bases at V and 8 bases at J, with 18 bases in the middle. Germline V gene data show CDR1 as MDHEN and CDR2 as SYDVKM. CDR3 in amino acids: CASSPSRLPGEKLFF. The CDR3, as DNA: TGTGCCAGCAGTCCCAGTCGCCTCCCGGGGGAAAAACTGTTTTTT.

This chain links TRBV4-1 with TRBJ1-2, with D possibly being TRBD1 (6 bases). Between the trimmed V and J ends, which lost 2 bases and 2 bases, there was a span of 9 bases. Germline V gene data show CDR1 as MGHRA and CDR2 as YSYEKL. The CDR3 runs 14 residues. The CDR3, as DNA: TGCGCCAGCAGCCAATCCGGACAGAACTATGGCTACACCTTC. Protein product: CASSQSGQNYGYTF.

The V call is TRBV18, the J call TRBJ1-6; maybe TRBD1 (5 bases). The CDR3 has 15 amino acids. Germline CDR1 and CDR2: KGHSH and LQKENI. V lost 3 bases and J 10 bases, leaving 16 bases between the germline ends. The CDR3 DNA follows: TGTGCCAGCTCACCCGGACACAATAAGGGGTCACCCCTCCACTTT. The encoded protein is CASSPGHNKGSPLHF.

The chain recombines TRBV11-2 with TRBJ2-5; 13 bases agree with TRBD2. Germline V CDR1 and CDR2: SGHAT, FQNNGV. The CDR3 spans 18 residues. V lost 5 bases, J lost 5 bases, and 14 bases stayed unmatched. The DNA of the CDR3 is TGTGCCAGCAGCCTTGGGACTAGCGGGGTATGGGACACGGAGACCCAGTACTTC. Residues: CASSLGTSGVWDTETQYF.

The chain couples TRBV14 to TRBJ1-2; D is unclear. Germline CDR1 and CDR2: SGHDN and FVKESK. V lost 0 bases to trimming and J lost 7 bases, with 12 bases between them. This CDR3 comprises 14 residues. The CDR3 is CASSQDERGFGYTF. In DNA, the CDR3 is TGTGCCAGCAGCCAAGATGAAAGAGGGTTTGGCTACACCTTC.

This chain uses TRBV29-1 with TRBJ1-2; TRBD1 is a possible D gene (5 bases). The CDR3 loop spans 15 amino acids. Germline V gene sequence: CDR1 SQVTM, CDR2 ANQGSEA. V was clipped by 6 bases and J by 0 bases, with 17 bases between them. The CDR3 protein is CSVVITTASNYGYTF. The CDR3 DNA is TGCAGCGTCGTTATTACGACAGCCTCTAACTATGGCTACACCTTC.

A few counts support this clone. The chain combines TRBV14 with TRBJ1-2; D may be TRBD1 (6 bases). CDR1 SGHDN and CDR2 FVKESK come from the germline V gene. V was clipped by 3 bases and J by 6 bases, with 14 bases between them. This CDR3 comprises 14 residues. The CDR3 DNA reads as TGTGCCAGCAGCCACCAACAGGGTTCGAATGGCTACACCTTC. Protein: CASSHQQGSNGYTF. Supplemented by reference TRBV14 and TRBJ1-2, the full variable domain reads EAGVTQFPSHSVIEKGQTVTLRCDPISGHDNLYWYRRVMGKEIKFLLHFVKESKQDESGMPNNRFLAERTGGTYSTLKVQPAELEDSGVYFCASSHQQGSNGYTFGSGTRLTVV.

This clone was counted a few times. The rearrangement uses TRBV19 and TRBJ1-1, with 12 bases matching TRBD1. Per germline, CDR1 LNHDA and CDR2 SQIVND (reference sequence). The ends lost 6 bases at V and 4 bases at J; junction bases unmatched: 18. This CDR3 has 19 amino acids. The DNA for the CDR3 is TGTGCCAGTAGCGGAGAGATCGGGACAGGGGGCCAAGCGGCCACTGAAGCTTTCTTT. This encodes CASSGEIGTGGQAATEAFF. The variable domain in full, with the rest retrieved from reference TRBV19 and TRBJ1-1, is DGGITQSPKYLFRKEGQNVTLSCEQNLNHDAMYWYRQDPGQGLRLIYYSQIVNDFQKGDIAEGYSVSREKKESFPLTVTSAQKNPTAFYLCASSGEIGTGGQAATEAFFGQGTRLTVV.

The CDR3: CASSVGDLDTEAFF. CDR3 DNA: TGTGCCAGCAGCGTAGGCGACCTAGATACTGAAGCTTTCTTT. The chain couples TRBV9 to TRBJ1-1; no clear D gene. V lost 0 bases and J lost 5, with 11 bases in between. Germline values: CDR1 SGDLS, CDR2 YYNGEE. The CDR3 runs to 14 residues.

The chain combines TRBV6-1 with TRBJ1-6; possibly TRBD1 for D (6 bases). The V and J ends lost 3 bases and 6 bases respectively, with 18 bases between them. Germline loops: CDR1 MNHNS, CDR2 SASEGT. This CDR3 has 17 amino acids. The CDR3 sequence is CASSESQGSITNSPLHF. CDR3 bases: TGTGCCAGCAGTGAGTCACAGGGTAGTATTACTAATTCACCCCTCCACTTT.

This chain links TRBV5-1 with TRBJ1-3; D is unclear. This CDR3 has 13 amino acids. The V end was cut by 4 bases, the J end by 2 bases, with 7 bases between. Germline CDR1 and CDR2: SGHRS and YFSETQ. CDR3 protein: CASSIWPGNTIYF. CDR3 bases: TGCGCCAGCAGCATTTGGCCTGGAAACACCATATATTTT.

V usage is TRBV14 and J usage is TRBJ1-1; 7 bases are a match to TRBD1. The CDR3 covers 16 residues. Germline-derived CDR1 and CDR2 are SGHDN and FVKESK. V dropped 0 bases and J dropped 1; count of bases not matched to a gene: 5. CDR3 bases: TGTGCCAGCAGCCAAGACGACAGGGTATGGAACACTGAAGCTTTCTTT. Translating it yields CASSQDDRVWNTEAFF.

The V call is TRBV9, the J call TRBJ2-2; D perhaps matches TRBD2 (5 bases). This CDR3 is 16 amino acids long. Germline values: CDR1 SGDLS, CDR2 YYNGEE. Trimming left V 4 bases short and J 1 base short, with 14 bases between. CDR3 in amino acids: CASSPTGRRNTGELFF. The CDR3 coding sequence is TGTGCCAGCAGCCCAACGGGGAGAAGGAACACCGGGGAGCTGTTTTTT.

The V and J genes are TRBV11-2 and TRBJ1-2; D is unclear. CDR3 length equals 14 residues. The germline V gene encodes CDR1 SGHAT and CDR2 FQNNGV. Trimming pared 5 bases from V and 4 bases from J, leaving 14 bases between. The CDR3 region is CASSLRAPFYGYTF. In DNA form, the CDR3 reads TGTGCCAGCAGCCTTAGAGCCCCCTTCTATGGCTACACCTTC.

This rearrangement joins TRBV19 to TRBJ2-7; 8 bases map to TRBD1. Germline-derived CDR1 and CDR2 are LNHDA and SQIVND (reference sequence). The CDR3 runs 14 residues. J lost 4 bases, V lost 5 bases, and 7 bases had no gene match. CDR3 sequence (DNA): TGTGCCAGTAGTGTACCGGGACAGGCGTACGAGCAGTACTTC. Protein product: CASSVPGQAYEQYF.

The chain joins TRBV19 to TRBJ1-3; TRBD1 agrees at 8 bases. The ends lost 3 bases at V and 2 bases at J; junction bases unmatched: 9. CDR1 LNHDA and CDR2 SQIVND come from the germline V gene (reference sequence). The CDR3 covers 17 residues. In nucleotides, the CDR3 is TGTGCCAGTAGTATGACACGGGCGACAGGGGCTGGAAACACCATATATTTT. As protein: CASSMTRATGAGNTIYF.

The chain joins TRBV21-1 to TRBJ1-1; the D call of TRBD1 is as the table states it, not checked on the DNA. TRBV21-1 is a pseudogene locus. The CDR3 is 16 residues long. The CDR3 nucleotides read TGTGCCAGCAGCAACGAAGGACAGCGACTAAGCGCTGAAGCTTTCTTT. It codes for CASSNEGQRLSAEAFF.

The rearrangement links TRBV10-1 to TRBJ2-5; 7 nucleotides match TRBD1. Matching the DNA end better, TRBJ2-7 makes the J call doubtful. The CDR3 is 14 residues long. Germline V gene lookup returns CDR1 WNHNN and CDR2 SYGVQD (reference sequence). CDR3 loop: CASSPGQQRPEQYF. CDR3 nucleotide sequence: TGCGCCAGCAGTCCGGGACAGCAGAGGCCCGAGCAGTACTTC.

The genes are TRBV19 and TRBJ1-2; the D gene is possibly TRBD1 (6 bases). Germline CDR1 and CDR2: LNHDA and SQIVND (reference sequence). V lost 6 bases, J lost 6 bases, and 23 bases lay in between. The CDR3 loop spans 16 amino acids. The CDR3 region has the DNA TGTGCCAGTAGATTGGAGAAGAGGGAGGGGGGGAATGGCTACACCTTC. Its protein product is CASRLEKREGGNGYTF.

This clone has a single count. The chain's CDR3 is CASSPRTDRAFDYGYTF. The CDR3 coding sequence is TGCGCCAGCAGCCCCCGTACCGACAGGGCGTTCGACTATGGCTACACCTTC. The chain carries TRBV4-3 and TRBJ1-2; TRBD1 matches at 7 bases. Losses at the gene ends were 4 bases for V and 3 bases for J; bases not matched to a gene: 14. This CDR3 comprises 17 residues. Germline loops: CDR1 LGHNA, CDR2 YSLEER.

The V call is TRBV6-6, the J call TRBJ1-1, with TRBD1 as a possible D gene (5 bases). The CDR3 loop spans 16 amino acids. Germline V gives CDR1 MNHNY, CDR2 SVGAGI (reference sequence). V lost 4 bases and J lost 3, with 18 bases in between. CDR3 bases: TGTGCCAGCAGTTGGCCGGGGGACCCCCGGGACACTGAAGCTTTCTTT. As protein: CASSWPGDPRDTEAFF.

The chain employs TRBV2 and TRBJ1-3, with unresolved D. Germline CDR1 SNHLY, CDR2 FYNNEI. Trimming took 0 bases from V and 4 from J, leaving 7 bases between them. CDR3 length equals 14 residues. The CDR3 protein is CASSEAAEGNTIYF. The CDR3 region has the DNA TGTGCCAGCAGTGAAGCGGCGGAGGGAAACACCATATATTTT.

The CDR3 loop reads CASSESMFPERDNEQFF. The CDR3 DNA is TGTGCCAGCAGTGAATCCATGTTTCCAGAACGGGACAATGAGCAGTTCTTC. This chain joins TRBV25-1 and TRBJ2-1, with no clear D. The CDR3 runs to 17 residues. Trimming took off 1 base at V and 5 bases at J, with 18 bases between the two ends. Germline values: CDR1 MGHDK, CDR2 SYGVNS.

CDR3 sequence reads: CASSAWAGGFTEAFF. The CDR3 nucleotides are TGTGCCAGCAGTGCCTGGGCGGGGGGCTTCACTGAAGCTTTCTTT. This rearrangement joins TRBV2 to TRBJ1-1; D might be TRBD1 (6 bases). V lost 4 bases, J lost 4 bases, and 16 bases lay in between. Looked up from germline, CDR1 is SNHLY and CDR2 is FYNNEI. CDR3 size: 15 residues.

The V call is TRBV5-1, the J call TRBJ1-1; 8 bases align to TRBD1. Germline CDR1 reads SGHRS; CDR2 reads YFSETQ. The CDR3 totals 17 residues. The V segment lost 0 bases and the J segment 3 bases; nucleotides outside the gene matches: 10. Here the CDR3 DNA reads TGCGCCAGCAGCTTGGACAGGGGGATTCGGGTGGACACTGAAGCTTTCTTT. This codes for CASSLDRGIRVDTEAFF.

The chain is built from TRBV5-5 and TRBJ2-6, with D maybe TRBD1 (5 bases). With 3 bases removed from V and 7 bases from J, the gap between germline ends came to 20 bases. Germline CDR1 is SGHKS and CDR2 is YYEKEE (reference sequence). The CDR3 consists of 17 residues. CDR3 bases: TGTGCCAGCAGCTGGACGGACGGCTCCACAGGAGCCAACGTCCTGACTTTC. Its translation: CASSWTDGSTGANVLTF. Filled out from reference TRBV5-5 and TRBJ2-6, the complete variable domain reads DAGVTQSPTHLIKTRGQQVTLRCSPISGHKSVSWYQQVLGQGPQFIFQYYEKEERGRGNFPDRFSARQFPNYSSELNVNALLLGDSALYLCASSWTDGSTGANVLTFGAGSRLTVL.

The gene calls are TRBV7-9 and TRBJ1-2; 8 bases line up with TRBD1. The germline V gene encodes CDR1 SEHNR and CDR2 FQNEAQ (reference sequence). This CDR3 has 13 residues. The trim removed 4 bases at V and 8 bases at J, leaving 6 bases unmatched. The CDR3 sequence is CASSSRGPRGYTF. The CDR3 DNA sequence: TGTGCCAGCAGCTCCAGGGGGCCGCGGGGCTACACCTTC.

The CDR3 loop reads CASSQVGTSGIQETQYF. DNA of the CDR3: TGCGCCAGCAGCCAGGTGGGGACTAGCGGAATCCAAGAGACCCAGTACTTC. This chain links TRBV4-1 with TRBJ2-5; 11 nucleotides line up with TRBD2. The V gene's germline CDR1 is MGHRA and CDR2 YSYEKL. V was pared by 3 bases and J by 1 base, with 7 bases of the junction left unmatched. The CDR3 has 17 amino acids.

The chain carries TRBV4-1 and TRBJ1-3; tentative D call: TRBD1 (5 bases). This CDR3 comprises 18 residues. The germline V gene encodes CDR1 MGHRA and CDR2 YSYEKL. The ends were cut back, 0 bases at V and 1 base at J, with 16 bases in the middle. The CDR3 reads CASSQDRSGLGSGNTIYF. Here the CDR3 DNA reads TGCGCCAGCAGCCAAGACAGATCAGGGCTTGGGTCTGGAAACACCATATATTTT.

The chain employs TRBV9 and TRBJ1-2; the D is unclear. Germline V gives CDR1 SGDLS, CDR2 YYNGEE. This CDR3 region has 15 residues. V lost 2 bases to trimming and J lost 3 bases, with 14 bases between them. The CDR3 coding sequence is TGTGCCAGCAGCGTTGAGGCGGCCACTCACTATGGCTACACCTTC. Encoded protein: CASSVEAATHYGYTF. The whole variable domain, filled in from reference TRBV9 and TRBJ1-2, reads DSGVTQTPKHLITATGQRVTLRCSPRSGDLSVYWYQQSLDQGLQFLIQYYNGEERAKGNILERFSAQQFPDLHSELNLSSLELGDSALYFCASSVEAATHYGYTFGSGTRLTVV.